Shown below are 18 T cell receptor beta chains from a single sample sequenced in a study of T cell responses to AZD1222 COVID-19 vaccine (dated by TCRdb to the early 2020s). Per the publication, the time point label means: baseline before first vaccination. Library preparation employed the immunoSEQ multiplex PCR assay. Held by TCRdb, this immuneACCESS table contains in-frame sequences only and omits some clones. Under half of the omission traces to an unresolved V gene where checked; the cause of the rest is unknown. Here the sample has 100,000 to 130,000 clones; about 86% occur a single time. The ten largest make up under 4% of the sample. Sequenced here: peripheral blood, sampled on day 0 of AZD1222 vaccination. All receptors derive from an adult in good health.

This chain connects TRBV7-2 to TRBJ2-2; 7 bases agree with TRBD2. The CDR3 is 15 residues long. The J segment lost 6 bases and the V segment lost 5 bases, leaving 9 bases of the junction unmatched. Germline CDR1 SGHTA, CDR2 FQGNSA. The CDR3 DNA reads as TGTGCCAGCAGCGGTGGGGAGGGATCACCCGGGGAGCTGTTTTTT. Translating it yields CASSGGEGSPGELFF.

The genes are TRBV6-1 and TRBJ2-7, with TRBD2 matching over 7 bases. CDR1 is MNHNS, CDR2 SASEGT, per germline. CDR3 length equals 15 residues. Unmatched junction bases numbered 4, after V lost 2 bases and J lost 0 bases. CDR3 DNA: TGTGCCAGCAGTGAACTGGGCGGGAGCTCCTACGAGCAGTACTTC. Protein: CASSELGGSSYEQYF.

The chain combines TRBV27 with TRBJ2-3; possibly TRBD2 for D (6 bases). In germline, CDR1 is MNHEY, CDR2 SMNVEV (reference sequence). Trimming shortened V by 1 base and J by 0 bases, and 8 bases separated the two germline ends. This CDR3 is 15 amino acids long. The DNA of the CDR3 is TGTGCCAGCAGTTTATTGGGGACTAGCACAGATACGCAGTATTTT. It encodes CASSLLGTSTDTQYF.

Remarks on this clone: A read error may account for a junction end that differs from germline. The chain recombines TRBV5-6 with TRBJ1-2; the D is unclear. The CDR3 spans 14 residues. CDR1 is SGHDT, CDR2 YYEEEE, per germline. CDR3 nucleotides: TGTGCCAGCAGCTCATCTGGCTTTCTCCTATGGCTTCGCTTC. Translated: CASSSSGFLLWLRF. The full variable domain, its missing parts supplied by reference TRBV5-6 and TRBJ1-2, is DAGVTQSPTHLIKTRGQQVTLRCSPKSGHDTVSWYQQALGQGPQFIFQYYEEEERQRGNFPDRFSGHQFPNYSSELNVNALLLGDSALYLCASSSSGFLLWLRFGSGTRLTVV.

The V and J genes are TRBV6-5 and TRBJ1-2, with unresolved D. CDR3 length: 13 amino acids. V dropped 4 bases and J dropped 4 bases, with 10 bases sitting between them. Germline CDR1 MNHEY, CDR2 SVGAGI. CDR3 residues: CASSSADLYGYTF. CDR3 sequence (DNA): TGTGCCAGCAGTTCTGCGGATCTCTATGGCTACACCTTC.

V usage is TRBV7-2 and J usage is TRBJ1-6, with D perhaps TRBD1 (5 bases). Germline V gene lookup returns CDR1 SGHTA and CDR2 FQGNSA. The CDR3 is 13 amino acids. Trimming took off 5 bases at V and 10 bases at J, with 12 bases between the two ends. The DNA of the CDR3 is TGTGCCAGCAGCACTCGACAGCCCTCACCCCTCCACTTT. Its translation: CASSTRQPSPLHF.

V gene TRBV28 combines with J gene TRBJ2-2; D may be TRBD1 (8 bases). The CDR3 spans 15 residues. The germline CDR1 and CDR2 sequences are MDHEN and SYDVKM. V shed 7 bases and J shed 7 bases, with 19 bases lying between them. The CDR3, as DNA: TGTGCCAGCACCGGGGGGCAGGGGGCGTACGGGGAGCTGTTTTTT. Its protein product is CASTGGQGAYGELFF.

The CDR3 loop reads CASSPPDAAGSQSEEQYF. Here the CDR3 DNA reads TGTGCCAGCTCACCCCCGGACGCCGCGGGGTCTCAATCGGAAGAGCAGTACTTC. The genes are TRBV18 and TRBJ2-7; D possibly corresponds to TRBD2 (6 bases). Germline V gene lookup returns CDR1 KGHSH and CDR2 LQKENI. The CDR3 runs 18 residues. Trimming cost V 3 bases and J 7 bases, with 28 bases left between them.

The chain employs TRBV3-1 (or the pseudogene TRBV3-2) and TRBJ1-1, with a weak D call TRBD1 (5 bases). Looked up from germline, CDR1 is LGHDT and CDR2 is YNNKEL (reference sequence). V shed 3 bases and J shed 1 base, with 12 bases lying between them. The CDR3 totals 15 residues. CDR3 sequence reads: CASSHTGGSNTEAFF. The DNA for the CDR3 is TGTGCCAGCAGCCACACGGGGGGTTCGAACACTGAAGCTTTCTTT.

The chain links TRBV30 to TRBJ1-5; 10 bases align to TRBD1. Germline values: CDR1 GTSNPN, CDR2 SVGIG (reference sequence). This CDR3 spans 15 amino acids. The V and J ends lost 0 bases and 6 bases, in that order; junction bases with no gene match: 5. The CDR3 DNA sequence: TGTGCCTGGAGTGTACGGACAGGGGGGTCTCAGCCCCAGCATTTT. It is translated as CAWSVRTGGSQPQHF.

The CDR3, as DNA: TGCGCCAGCAGCGTGGCATTCTCACCCCTCCACTTT. Translating gives CASSVAFSPLHF. The genes are TRBV4-1 and TRBJ1-6; no firm D call. CDR1 is MGHRA and CDR2 is YSYEKL in the germline V gene. V was cut by 5 bases and J by 10 bases, with 9 bases left in between. This CDR3 contains 12 residues.

The chain uses TRBV27 and TRBJ1-3; D gene unclear. The CDR3 has 14 residues. Germline-derived CDR1 and CDR2 are MNHEY and SMNVEV (reference sequence). V was clipped by 4 bases and J by 0 bases, with 7 bases between them. The CDR3 reads CASSSGVSGNTIYF. Written as DNA, the CDR3 is TGTGCCAGCAGTTCAGGAGTCTCTGGAAACACCATATATTTT.

This clone was counted only a few times. This rearrangement joins TRBV5-4 to TRBJ2-6; D unresolved. Per germline, CDR1 SGHNT and CDR2 YYREEE (reference sequence). CDR3 length: 15 residues. Trimming cost V 3 bases and J 0 bases, with 7 bases left between them. The DNA for the CDR3 is TGTGCCAGCAGCTCAGCAAACTCTGGGGCCAACGTCCTGACTTTC. It codes for CASSSANSGANVLTF.

The genes are TRBV4-1 and TRBJ2-1; 7 bases map to TRBD1. The CDR3 length is 18 residues. Germline trimming cut 0 bases from V and 0 bases from J; bases unmatched to any gene: 8. In germline, CDR1 is MGHRA, CDR2 YSYEKL. The CDR3 is CASSQDYRQGSSYNEQFF. The CDR3 region has the DNA TGCGCCAGCAGCCAAGATTACCGACAGGGAAGCTCCTACAATGAGCAGTTCTTC.

This chain connects TRBV7-9 to TRBJ2-7, with 9 bases aligning to TRBD1. Germline CDR1 reads SEHNR; CDR2 reads FQNEAQ (reference sequence). V dropped 3 bases and J dropped 3; count of bases not matched to a gene: 12. This CDR3 has 17 amino acids. The CDR3 loop reads CASSFMGKRTGVYEQYF. In DNA, the CDR3 is TGTGCCAGCAGCTTTATGGGGAAACGGACAGGGGTCTACGAGCAGTACTTC.

This clone was counted only a few times. The rearrangement uses TRBV18 and TRBJ2-6; D is undetermined. Trimming pared 3 bases from V and 0 bases from J, leaving 12 bases between. The CDR3 contains 17 residues. In germline, CDR1 is KGHSH, CDR2 LQKENI. CDR3 DNA: TGTGCCAGCTCACCTATCCTTGGGGACTCTGGGGCCAACGTCCTGACTTTC. It yields the protein CASSPILGDSGANVLTF.

The chain links TRBV11-2 to TRBJ1-1; 11 bases fit TRBD1. This CDR3 has 14 residues. Germline V CDR1 and CDR2: SGHAT, FQNNGV. J was trimmed by 5 bases and V by 5 bases; bases with no gene match: 4. CDR3 loop: CASSPGQGGTEAFF. DNA for the CDR3: TGTGCCAGCAGCCCGGGACAGGGGGGAACTGAAGCTTTCTTT. Together with reference TRBV11-2 and TRBJ1-1, the CDR3 gives the full variable domain: EAGVAQSPRYKIIEKRQSVAFWCNPISGHATLYWYQQILGQGPKLLIQFQNNGVVDDSQLPKDRFSAERLKGVDSTLKIQPAKLEDSAVYLCASSPGQGGTEAFFGQGTRLTVV.

Only a few counts were recorded for this clone. CDR3 in amino acids: CASSPWEVWTSGYEQYF. In DNA, the CDR3 is TGTGCCAGCAGCCCGTGGGAGGTTTGGACTAGCGGATACGAGCAGTACTTC. The chain carries TRBV5-6 and TRBJ2-7; 10 positions agree with TRBD2. CDR1 SGHDT and CDR2 YYEEEE come from the germline V gene. V was pared by 4 bases and J by 4 bases, with 14 bases of the junction left unmatched. This CDR3 has 17 amino acids.